The clone carrying this T cell receptor (beta chain) was observed once. As yet, its antigen is unknown. The sample originates from a study of T cell repertoires in cytomegalovirus infection. From the reads, TCRdb called clonotypes with MiXCR, one entry per CDR3 protein. The table shows about 900,000 distinct CDR3 sequences, with around 32% occurring only once. This CDR3 spans 17 amino acids. Germline V lookup: CDR1 LNHDA, CDR2 SQIVND (reference sequence). Deletions cut 4 bases from V and 5 bases from J, with 23 bases between. Overall study findings and caveats: The response measured ex vivo was dominated by TCR beta clonotypes (HLA-C-restricted and CMV-specific).

The chain carries TRBV19 and TRBJ2-5; either TRBD1 or TRBD2 may fit D (5 bases each). This specimen consisted of cultured CD8+ T cells from PBMCs, obtained from culture after CMV antigen stimulation. The receptor's source is a human donor in good health (CMV status not recorded). Some clones in this sample may be carry-over from other donors' samples. Here the CDR3 reads CASSRLSSGTLGETQYF. CDR3 coding DNA: TGTGCCAGTAGTAGACTCTCCTCCGGGACCTTGGGGGAGACCCAGTACTTC.